Following are 19 T cell receptor beta chains from one sample sequenced in a study of blood T cell repertoires in COVID-19. Profiled with immunoSEQ multiplex PCR; TCRdb holds only in-frame clones, not every one. The table includes fewer than 40,000 clones, around 81% detected once. Sequenced material: peripheral blood. These receptor sequences come from a human donor in a cohort sampled during active COVID-19.

The V call is TRBV7-2, the J call TRBJ1-1; weak D call: TRBD1 (6 bases). Germline-derived CDR1 and CDR2 are SGHTA and FQGNSA. Deletions cut 5 bases from V and 1 base from J, with 8 bases between. This CDR3 comprises 13 residues. CDR3 loop: CASSTQGNTEAFF. As DNA, the CDR3 is TGTGCCAGCAGCACACAGGGGAACACTGAAGCTTTCTTT.

The chain recombines TRBV28 with TRBJ2-1, with D possibly matching TRBD2 (6 bases). Trimming stripped 5 bases from V and 7 bases from J, with 18 bases between. The CDR3 runs to 15 residues. CDR1 and CDR2 (germline): MDHEN, SYDVKM. The chain's CDR3 is CASSRMGGKVNEQFF. The CDR3 nucleotides are TGTGCCAGCAGTCGCATGGGGGGAAAAGTGAATGAGCAGTTCTTC.

V and J are TRBV4-3 and TRBJ2-2, with a weak D call TRBD1 (5 bases). The germline V and J ends were trimmed by 1 base and 6 bases, with 9 bases remaining between them. CDR1 LGHNA and CDR2 YSLEER come from the germline V gene. This CDR3 comprises 14 residues. This CDR3 is CASSQGRASGELFF. The DNA of the CDR3 is TGCGCCAGCAGCCAAGGCAGGGCCTCCGGGGAGCTGTTTTTT.

The chain links TRBV5-4 to TRBJ2-7, with TRBD1 matching over 8 bases. With V trimmed by 3 bases and J by 7 bases, 12 bases remained unmatched. The CDR3 runs 15 residues. Looked up from germline, CDR1 is SGHNT and CDR2 is YYREEE (reference sequence). As DNA, the CDR3 is TGTGCCAGCAGCTGGGGACAGGAGATAGTACGGGAGCAGTACTTC. Translating it yields CASSWGQEIVREQYF.

The chain has TRBV7-3 and TRBJ1-1; D gene ambiguous. The CDR3 length is 13 residues. Trimming shortened V by 1 base and J by 1 base, and 4 bases separated the two germline ends. Germline V gene sequence: CDR1 SGHTA, CDR2 FQGTGA. The CDR3 DNA is TGTGCCAGCAGCTTAATAAAGAACACTGAAGCTTTCTTT. This encodes CASSLIKNTEAFF.

This clone was picked up one time. The genes are TRBV3-1 (or the pseudogene TRBV3-2) and TRBJ2-5, with TRBD2 matching 11 bases. Trimming took 6 bases from V and 4 from J; bases not matched to a gene: 1. The germline gives CDR1 LGHDT, CDR2 YNNKEL (reference sequence). This CDR3 has 13 amino acids. The CDR3 spells CASRGLAGETQYF. The CDR3 nucleotides read TGTGCCAGCAGAGGACTAGCGGGAGAGACCCAGTACTTC.

V and J are TRBV19 and TRBJ2-7, with TRBD1 as a possible D gene (5 bases). With 0 bases removed from V and 0 bases from J, the gap between germline ends came to 6 bases. The CDR3 runs to 14 residues. CDR1 and CDR2 (germline): LNHDA, SQIVND (reference sequence). The CDR3 here is CASSIDQGSYEQYF. In DNA form, the CDR3 reads TGTGCCAGTAGTATAGACCAGGGCTCCTACGAGCAGTACTTC. The variable domain in full, with the rest retrieved from reference TRBV19 and TRBJ2-7, is DGGITQSPKYLFRKEGQNVTLSCEQNLNHDAMYWYRQDPGQGLRLIYYSQIVNDFQKGDIAEGYSVSREKKESFPLTVTSAQKNPTAFYLCASSIDQGSYEQYFGPGTRLTVT.

This chain links TRBV9 with TRBJ1-1; D gene unclear. Trimming cost V 0 bases and J 3 bases, with 6 bases left between them. In germline, CDR1 is SGDLS, CDR2 YYNGEE. The CDR3 length is 13 residues. CDR3 loop: CASSVDPYTEAFF. The CDR3 nucleotides are TGTGCCAGCAGCGTAGATCCGTACACTGAAGCTTTCTTT.

This chain joins TRBV29-1 and TRBJ1-1; no definite D call. The CDR3 has 12 amino acids. The germline gives CDR1 SQVTM, CDR2 ANQGSEA. V shed 3 bases and J shed 3 bases, with 8 bases lying between them. The DNA for the CDR3 is TGCAGCGTTGACAGTGCGGACACTGAAGCTTTCTTT. This encodes CSVDSADTEAFF. Looking up the rest from reference TRBV29-1 and TRBJ1-1 gives the full variable domain: SAVISQKPSRDICQRGTSLTIQCQVDSQVTMMFWYRQQPGQSLTLIATANQGSEATYESGFVIDKFPISRPNLTFSTLTVSNMSPEDSSIYLCSVDSADTEAFFGQGTRLTVV.

This clone was seen once. V and J are TRBV4-2 and TRBJ2-5; D might be TRBD2 (5 bases). Trimming pared 4 bases from V and 5 bases from J, leaving 11 bases between. The V gene's germline CDR1 is LGHNA and CDR2 YNFKEQ. This CDR3 region has 13 residues. The CDR3 region is CASSLGIGETQYF. The CDR3 nucleotides read TGTGCCAGCAGCCTCGGGATAGGGGAGACCCAGTACTTC.

The rearrangement joins TRBV9 to TRBJ1-2; TRBD1 matches 8 bases. Per germline, CDR1 SGDLS and CDR2 YYNGEE. This CDR3 region has 13 residues. V trimming: 1 base; J trimming: 6 bases; junction bases outside the gene matches: 2. In DNA, the CDR3 is TGTGCCAGCAGCGTACCAGGGGGCGATGGCTACACCTTC. This translates into CASSVPGGDGYTF.

The gene calls are TRBV7-3 and TRBJ1-1; D ambiguous. Germline CDR1 and CDR2: SGHTA and FQGTGA. Trimming took off 6 bases at V and 3 bases at J, with 8 bases between the two ends. The CDR3 sequence is 12 residues long. CDR3 loop: CASRKGDTEAFF. CDR3 in DNA: TGTGCCAGCAGAAAGGGAGACACTGAAGCTTTCTTT.

This clone has more than one count but fewer than ten. A junction boundary mismatches the germline segment, possibly from a read error. J is TRBJ2-7 and V is TRBV15; D not certain. Per germline, CDR1 LNHNV and CDR2 YYDKDF (reference sequence). There are 12 residues in the CDR3. The CDR3 DNA is TGTGCCACCAGCAGAGTAGGTAGCCTTCCTTTCTTC. Translated: CATSRVGSLPFF.

The chain links TRBV5-8 to TRBJ1-1; weak D call: TRBD1 (6 bases). V was pared by 2 bases and J by 4 bases, with 9 bases between. CDR3 length: 13 residues. The germline V gene has CDR1 SGHTS and CDR2 YDEGEE. The CDR3 DNA is TGTGCCAGCAGCTTCCAGGGGTCCACTGAAGCTTTCTTT. Translating it yields CASSFQGSTEAFF.

This clone was seen a few times. The genes are TRBV24-1 and TRBJ2-7; D possibly corresponds to TRBD2 (5 bases). Looked up from germline, CDR1 is KGHDR and CDR2 is SFDVKD. The CDR3 totals 16 residues. The V end lost 2 bases, the J end lost 0 bases, and 13 bases lay between the germline ends. The CDR3 spells CATSDSAGGSSYEQYF. The CDR3 DNA follows: TGTGCCACCAGTGATTCCGCGGGTGGCAGCTCCTACGAGCAGTACTTC.

This clone was counted a single time. The chain links TRBV6-5 to TRBJ1-2, with TRBD1 as a possible D gene (6 bases). V lost 4 bases, J lost 7 bases, and 7 bases lay in between. CDR1 MNHEY and CDR2 SVGAGI come from the germline V gene. The CDR3 is 11 amino acids. CDR3 amino acids: CASSSQGGYTF. DNA of the CDR3: TGTGCCAGCAGTTCACAGGGTGGCTACACCTTC.

This clone was seen only a few times. The gene calls are TRBV11-2 and TRBJ2-5; 7 bases map to TRBD1. The V gene end was trimmed by 1 base and the J gene end by 4 bases; junction bases not matched to a gene: 3. The CDR3 is made up of 14 amino acids. Germline V lookup: CDR1 SGHAT, CDR2 FQNNGV. In DNA form, the CDR3 reads TGTGCCAGCAGCTTAGGAGGGGGCAGAGAGACCCAGTACTTC. Amino acids: CASSLGGGRETQYF.

V is TRBV28 and J is TRBJ1-1, with D uncertain. Trimming cost V 6 bases and J 12 bases, with 20 bases left between them. CDR3 length equals 13 residues. Per germline, CDR1 MDHEN and CDR2 SYDVKM. For the CDR3, the DNA is TGTGCCAGCAGCCCCTCCCGGCGGCCTTTACCTTTCTTT. It encodes CASSPSRRPLPFF.

This chain joins TRBV5-1 and TRBJ2-1; 7 bases align to TRBD2. The V and J ends lost 0 bases and 3 bases, in that order; junction bases with no gene match: 3. Germline CDR1 is SGHRS and CDR2 is YFSETQ. There are 15 residues in the CDR3. This CDR3 reads CASSLDSGGYNEQFF. The CDR3 DNA follows: TGCGCCAGCAGCTTGGATTCGGGAGGCTACAATGAGCAGTTCTTC.